The next 20 T cell receptor beta chains were all read from a single sample in a study of cytomegalovirus exposure and HLA in healthy donors. The PCR was carried out with 60 Vbeta primers and 13 Jbeta primers. Only in-frame clones appear in the TCRdb table, and some are missing; sequencing was by immunoSEQ multiplex PCR. The sample lists about 180,000 clones, about 80% occurring once. The material sequenced was PBMCs. The receptor source for this set is a woman aged 25 to 39 in good health and CMV-seronegative.

This clone was found a few times. The chain carries TRBV19 and TRBJ2-3; 8 bases line up with TRBD2. Per germline, CDR1 LNHDA and CDR2 SQIVND (reference sequence). The junction had 4 bases not matched to a gene; V was cut back by 8 bases and J by 0 bases. The CDR3 covers 14 residues. CDR3 coding DNA: TGTGCCAGTGATAGCGGGATAAGCACAGATACGCAGTATTTT. Translating gives CASDSGISTDTQYF.

The V call is TRBV23-1, the J call TRBJ1-1; D is unresolved. TRBV23-1 is an open reading frame whose function is uncertain. The CDR3 is made up of 19 amino acids. V dropped 4 bases and J dropped 1 base, with 25 bases sitting between them. The CDR3 DNA reads TGCGCCAGCAGTCCTAATATTGGGAGGGTGGATCGAAAGAACACTGAAGCTTTCTTT. This encodes CASSPNIGRVDRKNTEAFF.

The chain uses TRBV29-1 and TRBJ2-7; 7 nucleotides agree with TRBD1. This CDR3 is 15 amino acids long. Germline V gene data show CDR1 as SQVTM and CDR2 as ANQGSEA. Trimming cost V 0 bases and J 0 bases; bases outside gene matches: 5. For the CDR3, the DNA is TGCAGCGTTGAAGATCCGGGGACAGCCTCCTACGAGCAGTACTTC. Translating it yields CSVEDPGTASYEQYF.

The gene calls are TRBV9 and TRBJ2-7; TRBD2 is a possible D gene (5 bases). V was trimmed by 6 bases and J by 3 bases, leaving 16 bases between them. The CDR3 spans 14 residues. The germline CDR1 and CDR2 sequences are SGDLS and YYNGEE. In nucleotides, the CDR3 is TGTGCCAGCACCCCCGGGATACTGAACTACGAGCAGTACTTC. This encodes CASTPGILNYEQYF.

There are a few counts of this clone. The V call is TRBV30, the J call TRBJ1-1; possible D gene TRBD1, 5 bases. Trimming removed 1 base from V and 0 bases from J, with 9 bases in between. Germline CDR1 GTSNPN, CDR2 SVGIG (reference sequence). This CDR3 has 14 amino acids. The CDR3 here is CAWSGQWMNTEAFF. CDR3 sequence (DNA): TGTGCCTGGAGTGGACAGTGGATGAACACTGAAGCTTTCTTT.

The V and J genes are TRBV5-1 and TRBJ2-3; D possibly corresponds to TRBD2 (7 bases). This CDR3 region has 15 residues. Germline lookup yields CDR1 SGHRS and CDR2 YFSETQ. V dropped 4 bases and J dropped 4 bases, with 16 bases sitting between them. In DNA form, the CDR3 reads TGCGCCAGCAGCCCAGTGGGGGGGGCCCCAGATACGCAGTATTTT. Encoded protein: CASSPVGGAPDTQYF.

The chain links TRBV5-1 to TRBJ1-5; TRBD1 is a possible D gene (5 bases). Trimming left V 0 bases short and J 5 bases short, with 9 bases between. The CDR3 spans 14 residues. The germline V gene has CDR1 SGHRS and CDR2 YFSETQ. The CDR3 here is CASSLEGADQPQHF. CDR3 sequence (DNA): TGCGCCAGCAGCTTGGAAGGGGCAGATCAGCCCCAGCATTTT.

The gene calls are TRBV7-9 and TRBJ1-4; a weak D match, TRBD1 (5 bases). Germline CDR1 and CDR2: SEHNR and FQNEAQ (reference sequence). V lost 3 bases, J lost 4 bases, and 9 bases lay in between. CDR3 length equals 14 residues. The CDR3 loop is CASSLGPNNEKLFF. CDR3 DNA: TGTGCCAGCAGCTTGGGGCCCAATAATGAAAAACTGTTTTTT.

This chain uses TRBV27 with TRBJ2-1, with 7 bases matching TRBD1. CDR1 MNHEY and CDR2 SMNVEV come from the germline V gene (reference sequence). The V gene end was trimmed by 3 bases and the J gene end by 2 bases; junction bases not matched to a gene: 7. The CDR3 spans 16 residues. CDR3 nucleotide sequence: TGTGCCAGCAGTTTGGGGCAGGGGGACCCCTACAATGAGCAGTTCTTC. This gives the protein CASSLGQGDPYNEQFF.

The genes are TRBV19 and TRBJ1-3; D is undetermined. Trimming cost V 3 bases and J 3 bases, with 3 bases left between them. Germline V lookup: CDR1 LNHDA, CDR2 SQIVND (reference sequence). This CDR3 contains 12 residues. The CDR3 coding sequence is TGTGCCAGTAGTATCGTTGGAAACACCATATATTTT. Its protein product is CASSIVGNTIYF. Based on the CDR3 plus reference TRBV19 and TRBJ1-3, the full variable domain is DGGITQSPKYLFRKEGQNVTLSCEQNLNHDAMYWYRQDPGQGLRLIYYSQIVNDFQKGDIAEGYSVSREKKESFPLTVTSAQKNPTAFYLCASSIVGNTIYFGEGSWLTVV.

This clone came up once. The chain links TRBV5-6 to TRBJ1-2, with 7 bases fitting TRBD1. Losses at the gene ends were 4 bases for V and 4 bases for J; bases not matched to a gene: 13. This CDR3 contains 16 residues. Germline V lookup: CDR1 SGHDT, CDR2 YYEEEE. The CDR3 region has the DNA TGTGCCAGCAGCATTGGACAGGCGGAGACATTCTATGGCTACACCTTC. Its translation is CASSIGQAETFYGYTF.

This rearrangement joins TRBV4-2 to TRBJ1-2; 9 bases agree with TRBD1. J was trimmed by 5 bases and V by 1 base; bases with no gene match: 8. Germline CDR1 LGHNA, CDR2 YNFKEQ. This CDR3 spans 16 amino acids. CDR3 region: CASSQVLQGARYGYTF. CDR3 DNA: TGTGCCAGCAGCCAAGTATTACAGGGGGCAAGGTATGGCTACACCTTC.

The chain combines TRBV6-1 with TRBJ2-3; 10 positions match TRBD2. The CDR3 extends over 15 amino acids. The V and J ends lost 6 bases and 2 bases, in that order; junction bases with no gene match: 5. CDR1 is MNHNS, CDR2 SASEGT, per germline. CDR3 bases: TGTGCCAGCAGAGATAGCGGGGGGCACACAGATACGCAGTATTTT. Translated, it gives CASRDSGGHTDTQYF.

The table lists this clone with a few counts. The chain links TRBV13 to TRBJ2-5; TRBD2 agrees at 12 bases. The CDR3 has 17 residues. Germline-derived CDR1 and CDR2 are PRHDT and FYEKMQ (reference sequence). The J segment lost 5 bases and the V segment lost 3 bases, leaving 10 bases of the junction unmatched. The CDR3 is CASSLRGLAGGRETQYF. As DNA, the CDR3 is TGTGCCAGCAGCTTGCGGGGGCTAGCGGGGGGGCGTGAGACCCAGTACTTC.

V gene TRBV7-9 combines with J gene TRBJ1-1, with a weak D call TRBD1 (6 bases). In germline, CDR1 is SEHNR, CDR2 FQNEAQ (reference sequence). The CDR3 totals 14 residues. The V end was cut by 4 bases, the J end by 5 bases, with 14 bases between. CDR3 residues: CASSSWGLGTEAFF. CDR3 DNA: TGTGCCAGCAGCTCCTGGGGGCTTGGGACTGAAGCTTTCTTT.

The chain carries TRBV27 and TRBJ2-7; 9 nucleotides align to TRBD1. The germline V gene encodes CDR1 MNHEY and CDR2 SMNVEV (reference sequence). The CDR3 runs to 14 residues. V lost 5 bases and J lost 4; bases outside the gene matches: 6. In DNA, the CDR3 is TGTGCCAGCAGTCCGGGACAGGGATTTTACGAGCAGTACTTC. Amino acid sequence: CASSPGQGFYEQYF.

The V and J genes are TRBV5-1 and TRBJ2-5; D possibly corresponds to TRBD1 (6 bases). The V and J ends lost 0 bases and 2 bases respectively, with 11 bases between them. The CDR3 runs 15 residues. Germline CDR1 SGHRS, CDR2 YFSETQ. The CDR3: CASSLALQGQETQYF. CDR3 in DNA: TGCGCCAGCAGCTTGGCCTTACAGGGACAAGAGACCCAGTACTTC.

The chain couples TRBV25-1 to TRBJ2-5; D gene uncertain. Germline CDR1 and CDR2: MGHDK and SYGVNS. The CDR3 contains 16 residues. Trimming pared 1 base from V and 4 bases from J, leaving 16 bases between. In nucleotides, the CDR3 is TGTGCCAGCAGTGAATCAGGTACTTTTCGGCGAGAGACCCAGTACTTC. This gives the protein CASSESGTFRRETQYF.

The V and J genes are TRBV10-3 and TRBJ1-6, with D maybe TRBD1 (5 bases). The length of the CDR3 is 14 residues. Trimming pared 2 bases from V and 4 bases from J, leaving 6 bases between. CDR1 ENHRY and CDR2 SYGVKD come from the germline V gene. CDR3 region: CAISEQGYNSPLHF. The CDR3, as DNA: TGTGCCATCAGTGAGCAGGGATATAATTCACCCCTCCACTTT.

The V gene is TRBV7-2, the J gene TRBJ2-7; D is undetermined. Germline values: CDR1 SGHTA, CDR2 FQGNSA. There are 11 residues in the CDR3. V lost 5 bases, J lost 6 bases, and 8 bases lay in between. The CDR3 protein is CASSPGAEQYF. In DNA form, the CDR3 reads TGTGCCAGCAGCCCCGGAGCCGAGCAGTACTTC.